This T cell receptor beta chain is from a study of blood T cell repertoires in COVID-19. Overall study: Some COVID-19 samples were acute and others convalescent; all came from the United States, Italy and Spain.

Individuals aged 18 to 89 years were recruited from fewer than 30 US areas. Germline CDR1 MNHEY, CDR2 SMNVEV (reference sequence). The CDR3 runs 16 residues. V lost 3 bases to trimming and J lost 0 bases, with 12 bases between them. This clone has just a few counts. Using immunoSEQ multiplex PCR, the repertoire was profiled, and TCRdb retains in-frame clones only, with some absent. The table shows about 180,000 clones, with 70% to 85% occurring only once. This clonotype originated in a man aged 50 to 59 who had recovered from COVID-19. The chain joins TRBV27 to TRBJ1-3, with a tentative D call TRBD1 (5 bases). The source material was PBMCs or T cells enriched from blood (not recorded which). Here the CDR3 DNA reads TGTGCCAGCAGTTTGGGGCCCGGTTACTCTGGAAACACCATATATTTT. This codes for CASSLGPGYSGNTIYF.